A single sample is the source of the 24 T cell receptor beta chains below, sequenced in a study of blood T cell repertoires in COVID-19. The data were produced by immunoSEQ multiplex PCR, yet TCRdb's version contains in-frame clones alone and is incomplete. The table lists approximately 100,000 clones, roughly 80% of them singletons. Sequencing was performed on peripheral blood. The origin of the receptors is a woman at least 80 years old with acute or convalescent COVID-19.

This clone was recorded once. The chain carries TRBV28 and TRBJ2-5; 11 bases match TRBD1. CDR3 size: 15 residues. Germline lookup yields CDR1 MDHEN and CDR2 SYDVKM. The trim removed 7 bases at V and 5 bases at J, leaving 9 bases unmatched. The CDR3 DNA reads TGTGCCAGCAACCTTTGGACAGGGGGCACGGAGACCCAGTACTTC. It encodes CASNLWTGGTETQYF.

This clone occurred once. The chain uses TRBV18 and TRBJ1-6; 7 positions match TRBD1. Germline CDR1 KGHSH, CDR2 LQKENI. The trim removed 5 bases at V and 7 bases at J, leaving 11 bases unmatched. This CDR3 is 16 amino acids long. The DNA for the CDR3 is TGTGCCAGCTCAGAGAGACAGGGCTACCTGAATTCACCCCTCCACTTT. It is translated as CASSERQGYLNSPLHF.

The chain uses TRBV7-9 and TRBJ2-6; 10 bases fit TRBD1. The CDR3 runs 18 residues. Per germline, CDR1 SEHNR and CDR2 FQNEAQ (reference sequence). J gave up 0 bases and V 2 bases, and 4 bases lay outside the gene matches. CDR3 sequence (DNA): TGTGCCAGCAGCTTATGGGACAGGGGTCCCTCTGGGGCCAACGTCCTGACTTTC. This codes for CASSLWDRGPSGANVLTF.

The count of this clone is one. The gene calls are TRBV7-2 and TRBJ1-5, with 12 bases lining up with TRBD1. The CDR3 runs to 15 residues. V lost 5 bases and J lost 7; bases outside the gene matches: 6. Germline V lookup: CDR1 SGHTA, CDR2 FQGNSA. The CDR3 loop reads CASSEGTGGAQPQHF. Here the CDR3 DNA reads TGTGCCAGCAGCGAGGGGACAGGGGGCGCCCAGCCCCAGCATTTT.

This clone was counted a few times. The chain joins TRBV29-1 to TRBJ2-5, with 7 bases that match TRBD2. This CDR3 is 12 amino acids long. Losses at the gene ends were 5 bases for V and 6 bases for J; bases not matched to a gene: 6. CDR1 is SQVTM, CDR2 ANQGSEA, per germline. The CDR3 bases are TGCAGCGTTCTGACTAGCTCGAAGACCCAGTACTTC. It codes for CSVLTSSKTQYF.

CDR3 sequence (DNA): TGTGCCAGCTCACCATGGGCAAACACCGGGGAGCTGTTTTTT. Its protein product is CASSPWANTGELFF. J is TRBJ2-2 and V is TRBV18; D not certain. There are 14 residues in the CDR3. The V end was cut by 2 bases, the J end by 2 bases, with 6 bases between. The V gene's germline CDR1 is KGHSH and CDR2 LQKENI.

CDR3 coding DNA: TGCAGTGCTAGGGGCGGGACAGGGGCTTTCTTT. This encodes CSARGGTGAFF. The rearrangement joins TRBV20-1 to TRBJ1-1; 9 positions agree with TRBD1. With V trimmed by 3 bases and J by 11 bases, 4 bases remained unmatched. CDR3 length: 11 residues. CDR1 is DFQATT, CDR2 SNEGSKA, per germline (reference sequence).

J is TRBJ1-4 and V is TRBV18; 8 positions agree with TRBD1. V lost 1 base to trimming and J lost 7 bases; unmatched junction nucleotides: 5. The length of the CDR3 is 15 residues. Germline CDR1 is KGHSH and CDR2 is LQKENI. CDR3 DNA sequence: TGTGCCAGCTCACCACTCGGACAGGGCAGTGAAAAACTGTTTTTT. Amino acids: CASSPLGQGSEKLFF.

This clone was recorded once. The chain recombines TRBV11-3 with TRBJ1-1; D is unclear. CDR1 SGHNT and CDR2 YENEEA come from the germline V gene. This CDR3 has 13 residues. The germline V and J ends were trimmed by 1 base and 1 base, with 4 bases remaining between them. This chain's CDR3 is CASSLAENTEAFF. In DNA, the CDR3 is TGTGCCAGCAGCTTAGCAGAGAACACTGAAGCTTTCTTT. Combining the CDR3 with reference TRBV11-3 and TRBJ1-1 gives the whole variable domain EAGVVQSPRYKIIEKKQPVAFWCNPISGHNTLYWYLQNLGQGPELLIRYENEEAVDDSQLPKDRFSAERLKGVDSTLKIQPAELGDSAVYLCASSLAENTEAFFGQGTRLTVV.

The rearrangement joins TRBV6-2 or TRBV6-3 to TRBJ1-2; 9 positions agree with TRBD1. CDR1 MNHEY and CDR2 SVGEGT come from the germline V gene. This CDR3 contains 14 residues. V was pared by 5 bases and J by 4 bases, with 5 bases of the junction left unmatched. The CDR3 sequence: CASSNPGQGYGYTF. CDR3 coding DNA: TGTGCCAGCAGTAACCCGGGACAGGGCTATGGCTACACCTTC.

The chain carries TRBV6-6 and TRBJ2-1; 7 nucleotides match TRBD1. The germline V gene has CDR1 MNHNY and CDR2 SVGAGI (reference sequence). V was clipped by 10 bases and J by 1 base; unmatched bases: 13. The CDR3 totals 16 residues. DNA of the CDR3: TGTGCCACCGCGGACAGGACCGCTCAATCCTACAATGAGCAGTTCTTC. Its protein is CATADRTAQSYNEQFF.

The genes are TRBV7-2 and TRBJ1-1, with no clear D. Per the germline V gene, CDR1 is SGHTA and CDR2 is FQGNSA. The CDR3 loop spans 13 amino acids. V was clipped by 6 bases and J by 4 bases, with 12 bases between them. CDR3 sequence reads: CASSRGAGTEAFF. The CDR3 nucleotides are TGTGCCAGCAGTCGGGGAGCAGGCACTGAAGCTTTCTTT.

This chain uses TRBV28 with TRBJ1-1; tentative D call: TRBD1 (5 bases). The CDR3 is made up of 14 amino acids. Germline CDR1 and CDR2: MDHEN and SYDVKM. V shed 3 bases and J shed 11 bases, with 19 bases lying between them. The CDR3 nucleotides are TGTGCCAGCAGTTTTGGGGACTCCCCGCGGGGGGCTTTCTTT. It specifies CASSFGDSPRGAFF.

This chain joins TRBV3-1 (or the pseudogene TRBV3-2) and TRBJ1-5; TRBD1 is a possible D gene (5 bases). The CDR3 is 13 residues long. Germline V gene lookup returns CDR1 LGHDT and CDR2 YNNKEL (reference sequence). The germline V and J ends were trimmed by 5 bases and 5 bases, with 10 bases remaining between them. The CDR3 DNA reads TGTGCCAGCAGCGCCGGGGGGGATCAGCCCCAGCATTTT. Protein: CASSAGGDQPQHF.

The chain joins TRBV7-9 to TRBJ1-6; TRBD1 is a possible D gene (5 bases). CDR3 length: 16 residues. Trimming took 5 bases from V and 13 from J, leaving 24 bases between them. In germline, CDR1 is SEHNR, CDR2 FQNEAQ (reference sequence). CDR3 DNA sequence: TGTGCCAGCAGCCATCAAGGGGACTGGGGAACTTGGCCCCTCCACTTT. Protein sequence: CASSHQGDWGTWPLHF.

V gene TRBV30 combines with J gene TRBJ1-6; D might be TRBD1 (5 bases). Germline V gene data show CDR1 as GTSNPN and CDR2 as SVGIG (reference sequence). CDR3 length: 13 amino acids. Trimming removed 5 bases at V and 7 bases at J, with 12 bases between. CDR3 in DNA: TGTGCCTGGGGGCAGGGCTCAAATTCACCCCTCCACTTT. Its translation: CAWGQGSNSPLHF. Combining the CDR3 with reference TRBV30 and TRBJ1-6 gives the whole variable domain SQTIHQWPATLVQPVGSPLSLECTVEGTSNPNLYWYRQAAGRGLQLLFYSVGIGQISSEVPQNLSASRPQDRQFILSSKKLLLSDSGFYLCAWGQGSNSPLHFGNGTRLTVT.

The V call is TRBV28, the J call TRBJ1-1; 7 nucleotides align to TRBD1. V shed 5 bases, J shed 6 bases, and the junction held 12 bases outside the gene matches. Germline V lookup: CDR1 MDHEN, CDR2 SYDVKM. The CDR3 contains 15 residues. Here the CDR3 reads CASSHTRTGSPEAFF. The CDR3 nucleotides are TGTGCCAGCAGTCACACCAGGACAGGCAGTCCTGAAGCTTTCTTT.

The chain has TRBV9 and TRBJ1-2, with unresolved D. The germline V and J ends were trimmed by 0 bases and 5 bases, with 14 bases remaining between them. The V gene's germline CDR1 is SGDLS and CDR2 YYNGEE. There are 15 residues in the CDR3. CDR3 DNA sequence: TGTGCCAGCAGCGTAGATGTGGGAGGTTCTTATGGCTACACCTTC. Translation: CASSVDVGGSYGYTF.

V gene TRBV18 combines with J gene TRBJ1-1, with 9 nucleotides matching TRBD1. V shed 2 bases, J shed 3 bases, and the junction held 1 base outside the gene matches. CDR1 is KGHSH and CDR2 is LQKENI in the germline V gene. CDR3 size: 14 residues. This CDR3 is CASSPRQGDTEAFF. CDR3 DNA sequence: TGTGCCAGCTCACCAAGACAGGGGGACACTGAAGCTTTCTTT.

V and J are TRBV6-2 or TRBV6-3 and TRBJ2-7, with a weak D call TRBD1 (7 bases). Germline CDR1 and CDR2: MNHEY and SVGEGT. The CDR3 runs 15 residues. V was cut by 5 bases and J by 0 bases, with 14 bases left in between. The chain's CDR3 is CASSRGTEVSYEQYF. The CDR3 DNA is TGTGCCAGCAGTCGGGGGACAGAAGTCTCCTACGAGCAGTACTTC.

The count of this clone is one. This chain joins TRBV28 and TRBJ1-5; the match to TRBD1 covers 10 bases. This CDR3 region has 15 residues. V dropped 2 bases and J dropped 4; count of bases not matched to a gene: 2. In germline, CDR1 is MDHEN, CDR2 SYDVKM. In DNA form, the CDR3 reads TGTGCCAGCAGTTTAACGGGACAGGGGAATCAGCCCCAGCATTTT. Protein sequence: CASSLTGQGNQPQHF.

V usage is TRBV9 and J usage is TRBJ2-6; maybe TRBD1 (5 bases). Germline V gives CDR1 SGDLS, CDR2 YYNGEE. V lost 3 bases and J 3 bases, leaving 7 bases between the germline ends. The CDR3 loop spans 14 amino acids. The CDR3 is CASSAQGGANVLTF. For the CDR3, the DNA is TGTGCCAGCAGCGCCCAGGGTGGGGCCAACGTCCTGACTTTC.

This clone occurred a few times. The gene calls are TRBV5-8 and TRBJ2-3; D gene ambiguous. V lost 0 bases, J lost 2 bases, and 10 bases lay in between. The CDR3 is 15 amino acids. Germline V lookup: CDR1 SGHTS, CDR2 YDEGEE. This CDR3 reads CASSLEAGTTDTQYF. As DNA, the CDR3 is TGTGCCAGCAGCTTGGAGGCAGGAACCACAGATACGCAGTATTTT.

J is TRBJ1-2 and V is TRBV18; 11 bases map to TRBD1. The germline CDR1 and CDR2 sequences are KGHSH and LQKENI. With V trimmed by 3 bases and J by 5 bases, 5 bases remained unmatched. This CDR3 spans 15 amino acids. The CDR3 here is CASSPDRGPRYGYTF. CDR3 coding DNA: TGTGCCAGCTCACCGGACAGGGGGCCAAGGTATGGCTACACCTTC.